A single TCR beta chain is shown here with its context. As yet, its antigen is unknown. V lost 4 bases and J lost 6; bases outside the gene matches: 8. This CDR3 is 15 amino acids long. Per the germline V gene, CDR1 is KGHSH and CDR2 is LQKENI. The entry originates in a study of T cell responses to AZD1222 COVID-19 vaccine. The study, taken as a whole, reports: An increase in Spike-specific TCR breadth and depth was observed after two AZD1222 doses.

TCRdb keeps only in-frame clones here, not all; method: immunoSEQ multiplex PCR. The table includes about 67,000 clones, 83% detected once. The source is an adult who received the AZD1222 COVID-19 vaccine. Specimen: peripheral blood, collected 28 days after the second AZD1222 dose. The chain links TRBV18 to TRBJ2-1; 8 bases are shared with TRBD2. The CDR3 coding sequence is TGTGCCAGCTCACTTCCCCGACTAGCGTTCAATGAGCAGTTCTTC. Translation gives CASSLPRLAFNEQFF.